The present T cell receptor beta chain was sequenced within a study of shared T cell receptors in the human thymus. Clones were sequenced by immunoSEQ multiplex PCR, and TCRdb holds only the in-frame ones, with some missing. Counted here are hundreds of thousands of clones, 88% occurring once; the ten biggest clones make up approximately 0.011%. The CDR3 runs 14 residues. Germline V gene lookup returns CDR1 SNHLY and CDR2 FYNNEI. V shed 7 bases, J shed 4 bases, and the junction held 7 bases outside the gene matches. In this sample, this clone turned up a few times. A further study also used this sample, focusing on human thymus T cells. This second study says: Thymic samples were excised during corrective heart operations. An apparent bias in V and J gene usage was seen in thymic and blood repertoires. In unrelated individuals, thymic repertoires overlapped highly, according to related research.

The sequenced sample was thymocytes. The receptor was isolated from a boy younger than two with a congenital heart defect. V and J are TRBV2 and TRBJ2-1, with 7 bases aligning to TRBD2. CDR3 sequence reads: CASTPGGSYNEQFF. The CDR3 nucleotides read TGTGCCAGCACACCGGGAGGAAGTTACAATGAGCAGTTCTTC.